One and the same sample provided the 3 T cell receptor beta chains below, sequenced in a study of blood T cell repertoires in COVID-19. Measured with immunoSEQ multiplex PCR; TCRdb has only the in-frame clones, and not every one. The sample shows 220,000 or so clones, around four fifths of them seen only once. Sequencing was performed on peripheral blood. These receptors originate from a woman of 80 years or more with COVID-19, enrolled during active disease.

The rearrangement links TRBV27 to TRBJ2-5; 10 nucleotides agree with TRBD1. V trimming: 5 bases; J trimming: 4 bases; junction bases outside the gene matches: 4. From germline, CDR1 is MNHEY and CDR2 SMNVEV (reference sequence). The CDR3 has 14 residues. CDR3 amino acids: CASSPDRGRETQYF. The DNA of the CDR3 is TGTGCCAGCAGTCCCGACAGGGGGCGAGAGACCCAGTACTTC.

The chain combines TRBV9 with TRBJ1-2; 7 nucleotides agree with TRBD1. Looked up from germline, CDR1 is SGDLS and CDR2 is YYNGEE. This CDR3 has 12 amino acids. V was clipped by 0 bases and J by 8 bases; unmatched bases: 1. The CDR3 coding sequence is TGTGCCAGCAGCGTAGACAGGGGCGGCTACACCTTC. It specifies CASSVDRGGYTF.

V and J are TRBV7-2 and TRBJ2-1; 7 nucleotides line up with TRBD2. Germline CDR1 and CDR2: SGHTA and FQGNSA. Trimming removed 8 bases from V and 8 bases from J; junction bases left unmatched: 12. This CDR3 spans 14 amino acids. CDR3 nucleotide sequence: TGTGCCAGCGCCCCTGGGGAGGCGGGAGATGAGCAGTTCTTC. It yields the protein CASAPGEAGDEQFF.